A selection of T cell receptor beta chains follows, all from one sample in a study of OX40 agonist ivuxolimab in advanced cancers. Only in-frame clones appear in the TCRdb table, and some are missing; sequencing was by immunoSEQ multiplex PCR. Here the sample spans some 80,000 clones, approximately 89% being singletons. The sequenced sample was CD4+ or CD8+ T cells sorted from blood, obtained in a trial of the OX40 agonist ivuxolimab. The origin of the receptors is an adult with an advanced solid tumor such as melanoma, head and neck, liver or kidney cancer. Both conserved end residues are part of each CDR3. The D gene is left open where the match is weak. Clone size is given for some rows only: seen once, a few or many times, or a class if the clone is expanded.

v_gene: TRBV5-5; j_gene: TRBJ1-2; abundance: -; d_gene: -; CDR3aa: CASSLGVGSYGYTF; CDR3nt: TGTGCCAGCAGCTTGGGCGTCGGATCCTATGGCTACACCTTC
v_gene: TRBV6-1; j_gene: TRBJ2-7; abundance: once; d_gene: -; CDR3aa: CASGFNYEQYF; CDR3nt: TGTGCCAGCGGATTTAACTACGAGCAGTACTTC
v_gene: TRBV5-6; j_gene: TRBJ2-1; abundance: -; d_gene: -; CDR3aa: CASSLEGEGAGQFF; CDR3nt: TGTGCCAGCAGCTTGGAGGGGGAGGGGGCAGGTCAGTTCTTC
v_gene: TRBV15; j_gene: TRBJ2-2; abundance: once; d_gene: -; CDR3aa: CATSRVPGRGTGELFF; CDR3nt: TGTGCCACCAGCAGAGTCCCCGGGCGGGGCACCGGGGAGCTGTTTTTT
v_gene: TRBV9; j_gene: TRBJ2-5; abundance: -; d_gene: TRBD2; CDR3aa: CASSRSGGGETQYF; CDR3nt: TGTGCCAGCAGCCGGAGTGGGGGGGGAGAGACCCAGTACTTC
v_gene: TRBV5-1; j_gene: TRBJ2-1; abundance: -; d_gene: -; CDR3aa: CASSFFGTDDEQFF; CDR3nt: TGCGCCAGCAGCTTCTTTGGCACGGACGATGAGCAGTTCTTC
v_gene: TRBV18; j_gene: TRBJ2-1; abundance: -; d_gene: TRBD1; CDR3aa: CASSPLQGQDEQFF; CDR3nt: TGTGCCAGCTCACCCCTACAGGGGCAGGATGAGCAGTTCTTC
v_gene: TRBV18; j_gene: TRBJ1-1; abundance: -; d_gene: -; CDR3aa: CASSLDYTEAFF; CDR3nt: TGTGCCAGCTCATTGGACTACACTGAAGCTTTCTTT
v_gene: TRBV15; j_gene: TRBJ2-3; abundance: -; d_gene: -; CDR3aa: CATSRDLFGGSTDTQYF; CDR3nt: TGTGCCACCAGCAGAGATCTCTTCGGGGGCAGCACAGATACGCAGTATTTT
v_gene: TRBV5-5; j_gene: TRBJ1-1; abundance: few; d_gene: -; CDR3aa: CASSEKREGEAFF; CDR3nt: TGTGCCAGCAGCGAGAAAAGGGAAGGGGAAGCTTTCTTT
v_gene: TRBV2; j_gene: TRBJ2-3; abundance: once; d_gene: -; CDR3aa: CASIATIATDTQYF; CDR3nt: TGTGCCAGCATAGCGACTATAGCCACAGATACGCAGTATTTT
v_gene: TRBV11-2; j_gene: TRBJ2-3; abundance: -; d_gene: TRBD2; CDR3aa: CASSLGWLAGRATDTQYF; CDR3nt: TGTGCCAGCAGCTTAGGGTGGCTAGCGGGACGGGCCACAGATACGCAGTATTTT
v_gene: TRBV25-1; j_gene: TRBJ2-5; abundance: few; d_gene: -; CDR3aa: CASSEYGETQYF; CDR3nt: TGTGCCAGCAGTGAATATGGAGAGACCCAGTACTTC
v_gene: TRBV27; j_gene: TRBJ2-5; abundance: -; d_gene: -; CDR3aa: CASSLPGTETQYF; CDR3nt: TGTGCCAGCAGTTTACCGGGAACAGAGACCCAGTACTTC
v_gene: TRBV5-1; j_gene: TRBJ2-4; abundance: -; d_gene: -; CDR3aa: CASSGGTAANIQYF; CDR3nt: TGCGCCAGCAGCGGGGGGACAGCAGCAAACATTCAGTACTTC
v_gene: TRBV4-2; j_gene: TRBJ2-7; abundance: -; d_gene: TRBD1; CDR3aa: CASSQELGAGQGYEQYF; CDR3nt: TGTGCCAGCAGCCAAGAACTTGGAGCGGGACAGGGCTACGAGCAGTACTTC
v_gene: TRBV6-1; j_gene: TRBJ1-1; abundance: few; d_gene: -; CDR3aa: CASNLVRGNTEAFF; CDR3nt: TGTGCCAGCAATCTGGTCCGAGGTAACACTGAAGCTTTCTTT
v_gene: TRBV11-3; j_gene: TRBJ1-3; abundance: -; d_gene: -; CDR3aa: CASSLDLNSWGNTIYF; CDR3nt: TGTGCCAGCAGCTTAGATCTGAACAGCTGGGGAAACACCATATATTTT
v_gene: TRBV5-1; j_gene: TRBJ2-3; abundance: -; d_gene: -; CDR3aa: CASSLSGEASTDTQYF; CDR3nt: TGCGCCAGCAGCTTGTCGGGGGAGGCGAGCACAGATACGCAGTATTTT
v_gene: TRBV4-1; j_gene: TRBJ1-2; abundance: -; d_gene: TRBD1; CDR3aa: CASSLGGQGRFGGYTF; CDR3nt: TGCGCCAGCAGCCTAGGGGGACAGGGGCGATTTGGTGGCTACACCTTC
v_gene: TRBV4-2; j_gene: TRBJ1-2; abundance: few; d_gene: TRBD1; CDR3aa: CASSQGTGDIYGYTF; CDR3nt: TGTGCCAGCAGCCAAGGGACAGGGGACATCTATGGCTACACCTTC
v_gene: TRBV6-6; j_gene: TRBJ1-1; abundance: -; d_gene: -; CDR3aa: CASRTLRQMNTEAFF; CDR3nt: TGTGCCAGCAGAACCTTGAGACAGATGAACACTGAAGCTTTCTTT
v_gene: TRBV2; j_gene: TRBJ1-5; abundance: -; d_gene: -; CDR3aa: CASKEVRGGRQPQHF; CDR3nt: TGTGCCAGCAAGGAGGTCCGGGGGGGCCGGCAGCCCCAGCATTTT
v_gene: TRBV9; j_gene: TRBJ1-1; abundance: few; d_gene: -; CDR3aa: CASSDRVANTEAFF; CDR3nt: TGTGCCAGCAGCGACAGGGTGGCGAACACTGAAGCTTTCTTT
v_gene: TRBV7-2; j_gene: TRBJ2-1; abundance: -; d_gene: -; CDR3aa: CASSLAAGSGYNEQFF; CDR3nt: TGTGCCAGCAGCTTAGCCGCCGGGAGCGGGTACAATGAGCAGTTCTTC
v_gene: TRBV7-2; j_gene: TRBJ2-7; abundance: -; d_gene: -; CDR3aa: CASSFSGREQYF; CDR3nt: TGTGCCAGCAGCTTCTCGGGTCGCGAGCAGTACTTC
v_gene: TRBV6-5; j_gene: TRBJ1-3; abundance: once; d_gene: -; CDR3aa: CASSSSRGIYF; CDR3nt: TGTGCCAGCAGTTCCTCCCGTGGCATATATTTT
v_gene: TRBV5-1; j_gene: TRBJ1-2; abundance: -; d_gene: TRBD1; CDR3aa: CASSLTGDLGYGYTF; CDR3nt: TGCGCCAGCAGCTTGACAGGGGATTTGGGGTATGGCTACACCTTC
v_gene: TRBV4-2; j_gene: TRBJ2-7; abundance: -; d_gene: TRBD2; CDR3aa: CASSQGQGLAGPEQYF; CDR3nt: TGTGCCAGCAGCCAAGGTCAAGGACTAGCGGGACCCGAGCAGTACTTC
v_gene: TRBV2; j_gene: TRBJ2-1; abundance: -; d_gene: TRBD2; CDR3aa: CASRKQVRGGQNEQFF; CDR3nt: TGTGCCAGCAGGAAGCAGGTCCGGGGGGGCCAGAATGAGCAGTTCTTC
v_gene: TRBV7-9; j_gene: TRBJ1-1; abundance: -; d_gene: -; CDR3aa: CASSPRVLVAEAFF; CDR3nt: TGTGCCAGCAGCCCACGGGTTCTGGTAGCTGAAGCTTTCTTT
v_gene: TRBV18; j_gene: TRBJ2-7; abundance: -; d_gene: TRBD1; CDR3aa: CASSPRLQGASYEQYF; CDR3nt: TGTGCCAGCTCACCACGATTGCAGGGGGCATCCTACGAGCAGTACTTC
v_gene: TRBV6-9; j_gene: TRBJ1-6; abundance: few; d_gene: -; CDR3aa: CASSKGLNSPLHF; CDR3nt: TGTGCCAGCAGTAAGGGCCTTAATTCACCCCTCCACTTT